These 9 T cell receptor beta chains came from one sample sequenced in a study of blood T cell repertoires in COVID-19. Sequencing used immunoSEQ multiplex PCR; TCRdb keeps in-frame clones, though not all of them. The repertoire holds roughly 150,000 clones, with 80% to 85% as singletons. Material for sequencing was peripheral blood. The receptors here all came from a man between 65 and 79 years old with active or convalescent COVID-19.

This chain joins TRBV18 and TRBJ1-5, with D perhaps matching TRBD1 (5 bases). Germline loops: CDR1 KGHSH, CDR2 LQKENI. CDR3 length: 13 residues. Trimming removed 1 base at V and 7 bases at J, with 8 bases between. CDR3 coding DNA: TGTGCCAGCTCACCACGGGGGAGGCAGCCCCAGCATTTT. Translating gives CASSPRGRQPQHF.

This sequence joins TRBV15 and TRBJ2-3; D ambiguous. The V gene lost 4 bases and the J gene lost 0 bases, with 2 bases spanning the gap. CDR3 length: 12 residues. Germline V gene sequence: CDR1 LNHNV, CDR2 YYDKDF (reference sequence). CDR3 loop: CATSTSTDTQYF. CDR3 sequence (DNA): TGTGCCACCAGCACGAGCACAGATACGCAGTATTTT.

This clone was detected once. CDR3 in DNA: TGTGCCAGCAGGTTAGCGGGAGGGCCCTACAATGAGCAGTTCTTC. It specifies CASRLAGGPYNEQFF. This sequence joins TRBV27 and TRBJ2-1; 11 nucleotides agree with TRBD2. The CDR3 runs 15 residues. The ends lost 6 bases at V and 2 bases at J; junction bases unmatched: 3. CDR1 is MNHEY, CDR2 SMNVEV, per germline (reference sequence).

The genes are TRBV27 and TRBJ1-6; D possibly corresponds to TRBD1 (6 bases). The germline V gene has CDR1 MNHEY and CDR2 SMNVEV (reference sequence). The CDR3 extends over 16 amino acids. V shed 6 bases and J shed 5 bases, with 17 bases lying between them. The CDR3 region has the DNA TGTGCCAGCAGGGGGGCCCGGGGCACCAATAATTCACCCCTCCACTTT. Its protein is CASRGARGTNNSPLHF.

The rearrangement uses TRBV7-8 and TRBJ2-7, with 8 nucleotides matching TRBD1. J was trimmed by 3 bases and V by 5 bases; bases with no gene match: 6. The length of the CDR3 is 14 residues. Germline V gene data show CDR1 as SGHVS and CDR2 as FQNEAQ. The CDR3 nucleotides read TGTGCCAGCAGCCACCGGGACAGGCTCTACGAGCAGTACTTC. This sequence encodes CASSHRDRLYEQYF.

The chain carries TRBV7-8 and TRBJ1-1; the D gene is possibly TRBD1 (6 bases). V lost 4 bases and J lost 2, with 17 bases in between. The CDR3 runs to 16 residues. Looked up from germline, CDR1 is SGHVS and CDR2 is FQNEAQ. This chain's CDR3 is CASSSRLTGDNTEAFF. The CDR3 DNA reads as TGTGCCAGCAGCTCGCGCCTGACAGGCGATAACACTGAAGCTTTCTTT.

V and J are TRBV5-8 and TRBJ1-5, with D possibly being TRBD1 (6 bases). The CDR3 length is 19 residues. V was cut by 4 bases and J by 1 base, with 24 bases left in between. Germline V gene data show CDR1 as SGHTS and CDR2 as YDEGEE. The CDR3 spells CASSVGQLAPSLSNQPQHF. CDR3 coding DNA: TGTGCCAGCAGCGTCGGACAGCTAGCCCCTTCGTTGAGCAATCAGCCCCAGCATTTT. Drawing the rest from reference TRBV5-8 and TRBJ1-5, the complete variable domain is EAGVTQSPTHLIKTRGQQATLRCSPISGHTSVYWYQQALGLGLQFLLWYDEGEERNRGNFPPRFSGRQFPNYSSELNVNALELEDSALYLCASSVGQLAPSLSNQPQHFGDGTRLSIL.

The chain joins TRBV14 to TRBJ2-2; D is perhaps TRBD2 (5 bases). V was cut by 4 bases and J by 6 bases, with 12 bases left in between. CDR3 length: 14 residues. CDR1 and CDR2 (germline): SGHDN, FVKESK. The CDR3: CASSPLTSPGELFF. CDR3 nucleotide sequence: TGTGCCAGCAGCCCTCTTACTAGTCCCGGGGAGCTGTTTTTT.

The chain joins TRBV6-5 to TRBJ2-5, with D hard to call. The CDR3 runs 12 residues. Trimming pared 6 bases from V and 0 bases from J, leaving 5 bases between. The germline V gene encodes CDR1 MNHEY and CDR2 SVGAGI. The CDR3 here is CASRNYQETQYF. CDR3 nucleotides: TGTGCCAGCAGAAACTACCAAGAGACCCAGTACTTC.